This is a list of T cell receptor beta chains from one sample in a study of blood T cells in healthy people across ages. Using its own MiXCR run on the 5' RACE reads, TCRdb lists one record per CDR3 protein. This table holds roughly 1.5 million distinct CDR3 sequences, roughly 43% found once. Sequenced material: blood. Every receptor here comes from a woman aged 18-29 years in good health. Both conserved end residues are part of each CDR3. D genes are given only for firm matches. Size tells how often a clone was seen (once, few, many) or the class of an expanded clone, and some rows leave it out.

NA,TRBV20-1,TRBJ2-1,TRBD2,TGCAGTGCTAGAGCTACTAGCGGGGGGAGCTACAATGAGCAGTTCTTC,CSARATSGGSYNEQFF
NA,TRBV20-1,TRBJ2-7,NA,TGCAGTGCTAGACACCCCCGGGACCACTCCTACGAGCAGTACTTC,CSARHPRDHSYEQYF
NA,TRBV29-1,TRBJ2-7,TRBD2,TGCAGCGTCCCCGGGAGCGGGGGTTTCTACAATGAGCAGTACTTC,CSVPGSGGFYNEQYF
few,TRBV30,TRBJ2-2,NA,TGTGCCTGGAGTGTAGAAGCCCCCGGGGAGCTGTTTTTT,CAWSVEAPGELFF
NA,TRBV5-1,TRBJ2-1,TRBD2,TGCGCCAGCAGCTGGTCTCTAGCGGGAGGGCCCAATGAGCAGTTCTTC,CASSWSLAGGPNEQFF
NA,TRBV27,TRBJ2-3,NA,TGTGCCAGCAGTTTATCGGGGATAGATACGCAGTATTTT,CASSLSGIDTQYF
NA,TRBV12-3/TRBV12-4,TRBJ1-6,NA,TGTGCCAGCAGCCCCAACCCCCGAGAAGGATCACCCCTCCACTTT,CASSPNPREGSPLHF
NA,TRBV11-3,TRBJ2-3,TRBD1,TGTGCCAGCAGCTCGGACAGGGGAGGCACAGATACGCAGTATTTT,CASSSDRGGTDTQYF
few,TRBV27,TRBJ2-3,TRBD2,TGTGCCAGCAGTACCATAGCGGGAGTCGGCACAGATACGCAGTATTTT,CASSTIAGVGTDTQYF
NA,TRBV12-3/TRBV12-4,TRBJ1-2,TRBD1,TGTGCCAGCAGCCCTGGACAGGGGCCGCATAACTATGGCTACACCTTC,CASSPGQGPHNYGYTF
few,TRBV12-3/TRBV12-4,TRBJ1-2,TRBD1,TGTGCCAGCAGTGCGTCCGGGACAGGGCACCTGGAGTCAGGCTACACCTTC,CASSASGTGHLESGYTF
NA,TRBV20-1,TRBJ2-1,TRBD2,TGCAGTGCTAGCGGGACCGGGAGGGCCAATGAGCAGTTCTTC,CSASGTGRANEQFF
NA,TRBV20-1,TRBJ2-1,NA,TGCAGTGCTCGGGGCCAGATGGGGTACAATGAGCAGTTCTTC,CSARGQMGYNEQFF
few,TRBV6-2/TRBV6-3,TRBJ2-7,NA,TGTGCCAGCAGTTACTCGAAATTCGGAACCTACGAGCAGTACTTC,CASSYSKFGTYEQYF
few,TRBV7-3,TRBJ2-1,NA,TGTGCCAGCAGCTCGACTAGAGCTGGGGAGCAGTTCTTC,CASSSTRAGEQFF
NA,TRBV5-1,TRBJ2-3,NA,TGCGCCAGCAGCTTAGCCAGGCCTAGCACAGATACGCAGTATTTT,CASSLARPSTDTQYF
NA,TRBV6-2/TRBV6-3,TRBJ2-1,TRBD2,TGTGCCAGCAGTCGGACTAGCGGGGGGGCATGGAATGAGCAGTTCTTC,CASSRTSGGAWNEQFF
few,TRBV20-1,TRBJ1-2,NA,TGCAGTGCTGCCTTACCATGGCCGCGAAACTATGGCTACACCTTC,CSAALPWPRNYGYTF
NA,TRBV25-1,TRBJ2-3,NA,TGTGCCAGCGGTAGGGGAGGGGGGTCAGCAGATACGCAGTATTTT,CASGRGGGSADTQYF
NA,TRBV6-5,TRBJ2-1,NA,TGTGCCAGCTCTTTAGACAGCTGGGACAATGAGCAGTTCTTC,CASSLDSWDNEQFF
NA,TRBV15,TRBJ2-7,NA,TGTGCCACCAGCAGAGATTTAGGCGCCGCCTACGAGCAGTACTTC,CATSRDLGAAYEQYF
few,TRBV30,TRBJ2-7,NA,TGTGCCTGGAGTATGTCCTTTTACGAGCAGTACTTC,CAWSMSFYEQYF
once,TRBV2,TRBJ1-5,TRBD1,TGTGCCAGCGGTCCTGACAGGGATAGTCAGCCCCAGCATTTT,CASGPDRDSQPQHF
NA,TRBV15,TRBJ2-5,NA,TGTGCCACCAGCAGAGATCGAGCCGGGGTCGAGACCCAGTACTTC,CATSRDRAGVETQYF
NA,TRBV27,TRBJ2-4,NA,TGTGCCAGCAATTCGGGCCTTCCGACAACGGGCATTCAGTACTTC,CASNSGLPTTGIQYF
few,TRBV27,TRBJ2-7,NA,TGTGCCAGCAGTTGGAGTGTGGCTGACGACGAGCAGTACTTC,CASSWSVADDEQYF
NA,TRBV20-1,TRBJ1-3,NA,TGCAGTGCACCCAGGGAATCTGGAAACACCATATATTTT,CSAPRESGNTIYF
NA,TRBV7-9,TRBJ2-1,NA,TGTGCCAGCAGCCGAGACAGACCCTACAATGAGCAGTTCTTC,CASSRDRPYNEQFF
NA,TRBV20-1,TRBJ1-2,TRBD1,TGCAGTGCCCCCCTTGGGAGGACAGGGTTTGCCTATGGCTACACCTTC,CSAPLGRTGFAYGYTF
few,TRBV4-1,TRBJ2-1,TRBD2,TGCGCCAGCAGCCTAAGCGGGGGACTAGAGGGTGATGAGCAGTTCTTC,CASSLSGGLEGDEQFF
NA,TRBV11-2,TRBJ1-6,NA,TGTGCCAGCAGCTTTCGGCAGGGTGTCCTCCACTTT,CASSFRQGVLHF
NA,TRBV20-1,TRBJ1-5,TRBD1,TGCAGTGCTAGAGAACCCGTCCGGACAGGGGTTACGAATCAGCCCCAGCATTTT,CSAREPVRTGVTNQPQHF
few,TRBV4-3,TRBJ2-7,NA,TGCGCCAGCAGCCATAGGGCAGGGCTCACCTACGAGCAGTACTTC,CASSHRAGLTYEQYF
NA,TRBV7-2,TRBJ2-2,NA,TGTGCCAGCATCAAAGACCACACCGGGGAGCTGTTTTTT,CASIKDHTGELFF
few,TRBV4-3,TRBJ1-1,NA,TGCGCCAGCAGCCACTCGGGACAGAACACTGAAGCTTTCTTT,CASSHSGQNTEAFF
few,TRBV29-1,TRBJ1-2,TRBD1,TGCAGCGTTCAACAATGGGACAGGGGCTATGGCTACACCTTC,CSVQQWDRGYGYTF
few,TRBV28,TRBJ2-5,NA,TGTGCCAGCCAAGGGGAGACCCAGTACTTC,CASQGETQYF
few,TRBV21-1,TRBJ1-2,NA,TGTGCCAGCAGCAAAGAGGGGAGTAGCTATGGCTACACCTTC,CASSKEGSSYGYTF
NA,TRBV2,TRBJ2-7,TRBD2,TGTGCCAGCAGTACCGCTAGCGGGGCCTACGAGCAGTACTTC,CASSTASGAYEQYF
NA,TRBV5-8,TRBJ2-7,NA,TGTGCCAGCAGCTTGGGGGGCCCCTCCCACGAGCAGTACTTC,CASSLGGPSHEQYF
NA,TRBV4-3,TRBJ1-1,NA,TGCGCCAGCAGCCAAGTGATCTATAACACTGAAGCTTTCTTT,CASSQVIYNTEAFF
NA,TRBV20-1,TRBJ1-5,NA,TGCAGTGCTAGCCAGAGCTATAGCAATCAGCCCCAGCATTTT,CSASQSYSNQPQHF
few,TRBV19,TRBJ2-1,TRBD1,TGTGCCAGTACCCAGACAGGGGTTCCATACAATGAGCAGTTCTTC,CASTQTGVPYNEQFF
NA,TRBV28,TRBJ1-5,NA,TGTGCCAGCAGAGACAGAAGCAATCAGCCCCAGCATTTT,CASRDRSNQPQHF
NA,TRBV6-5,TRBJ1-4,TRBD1,TGTGCCAGCAGTTGGGACAGGGGTAATGAAAAACTGTTTTTT,CASSWDRGNEKLFF